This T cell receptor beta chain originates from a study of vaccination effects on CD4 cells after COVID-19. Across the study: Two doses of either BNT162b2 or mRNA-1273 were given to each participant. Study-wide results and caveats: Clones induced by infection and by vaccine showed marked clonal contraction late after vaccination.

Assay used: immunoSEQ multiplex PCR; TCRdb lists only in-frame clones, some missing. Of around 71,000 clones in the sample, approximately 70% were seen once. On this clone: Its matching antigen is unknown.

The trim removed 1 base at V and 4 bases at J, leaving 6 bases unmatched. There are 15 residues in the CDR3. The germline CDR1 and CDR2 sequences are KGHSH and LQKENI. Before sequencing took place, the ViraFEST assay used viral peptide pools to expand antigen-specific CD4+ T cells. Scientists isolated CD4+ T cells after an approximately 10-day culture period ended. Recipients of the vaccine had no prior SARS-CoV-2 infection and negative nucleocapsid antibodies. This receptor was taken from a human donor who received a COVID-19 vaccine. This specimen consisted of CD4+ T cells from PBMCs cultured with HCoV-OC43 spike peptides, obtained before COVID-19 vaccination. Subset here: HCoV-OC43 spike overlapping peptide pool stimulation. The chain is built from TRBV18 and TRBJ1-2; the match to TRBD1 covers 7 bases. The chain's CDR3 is CASSPQGAGGYGYTF. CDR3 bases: TGTGCCAGCTCACCACAGGGGGCAGGGGGCTATGGCTACACCTTC.